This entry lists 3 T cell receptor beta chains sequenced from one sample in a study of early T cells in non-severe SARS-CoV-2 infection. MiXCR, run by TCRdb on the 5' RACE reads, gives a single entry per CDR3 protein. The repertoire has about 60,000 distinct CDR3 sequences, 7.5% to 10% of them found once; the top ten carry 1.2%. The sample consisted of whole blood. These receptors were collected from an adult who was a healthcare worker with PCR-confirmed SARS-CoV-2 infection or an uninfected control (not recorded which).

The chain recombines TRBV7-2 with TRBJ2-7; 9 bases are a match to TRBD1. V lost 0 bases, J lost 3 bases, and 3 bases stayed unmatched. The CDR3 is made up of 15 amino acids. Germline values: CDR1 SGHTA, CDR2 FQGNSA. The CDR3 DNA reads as TGTGCCAGCAGCTTAGCGTGGGGACAGGGCTACGAGCAGTACGTC. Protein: CASSLAWGQGYEQYV.

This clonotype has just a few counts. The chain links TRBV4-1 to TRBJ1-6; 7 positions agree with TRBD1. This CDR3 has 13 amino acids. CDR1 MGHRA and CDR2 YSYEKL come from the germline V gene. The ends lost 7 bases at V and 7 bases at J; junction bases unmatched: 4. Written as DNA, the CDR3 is TGCGCCAGCAACAGGGGATACAATTCACCCCTCCACTTT. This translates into CASNRGYNSPLHF.

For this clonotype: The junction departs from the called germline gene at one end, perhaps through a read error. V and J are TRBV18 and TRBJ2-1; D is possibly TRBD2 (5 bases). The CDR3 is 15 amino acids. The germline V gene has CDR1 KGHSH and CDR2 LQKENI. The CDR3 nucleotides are TGTGCCAGCTCCCCACCGGGGTTAACTAGCAATGAGCAGTTCTTC. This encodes CASSPPGLTSNEQFF.